What follows describes a single T cell receptor (beta chain). The record originates from a study of Ad26.COV2.S vaccination and SARS-CoV-2 variants. Study at large: Donor got 5x10^10 or 1x10^11 viral particles of Ad26.COV2.S.

V dropped 5 bases and J dropped 9 bases, with 17 bases sitting between them. There are 13 residues in the CDR3. Germline values: CDR1 LGHDT, CDR2 YNNKEL (reference sequence). The treatment here: some 20 received Ad26.COV2.S at low or high dose, single or two shots; several received placebo; per-sample allocation not given. Collection of samples fell on day 63 after the first vaccine or placebo injection. TCRdb's copy holds only in-frame clones and misses some; the assay was immunoSEQ multiplex PCR. The profile shows 360,000 or so clones, 89% of them singletons. This chain joins TRBV3-1 (or the pseudogene TRBV3-2) and TRBJ2-7; D is perhaps TRBD2 (6 bases). The material was peripheral blood, obtained in a trial of Ad26.COV2.S vaccine versus placebo. The receptor's source is a person aged 18-65 years who received the Ad26.COV2.S COVID-19 vaccine or a placebo. The CDR3 DNA reads as TGTGCCAGCAGCACCGCGGAGGGCGCGCGGCAGTACTTC. Protein: CASSTAEGARQYF.